These T cell receptor beta chains were read from a single sample in a study of metastatic and nonmetastatic thyroid tumors. With MiXCR, TCRdb reprocessed the PCR reads. Of about 6,400 clones listed, more than 25% are singletons. The material sequenced was tumor tissue. The receptors come from a female donor with papillary thyroid cancer or a benign thyroid nodule (not recorded which). Some clones in this sample may be carry-over from other donors' samples. The CDR3 runs from the conserved cysteine through the conserved F or W. Fields, in order: CDR3 length, V gene, D gene, J gene, clone size, CDR3 DNA, CDR3 protein. The D gene is left open where the match is weak. Not all rows give a size; the values are once, few, many and, for expanded clones, a class.

length: 14
V: TRBV28
D: TRBD1
J: TRBJ2-7
size: few
DNA: TGTGCCAGCAGAAAAGCAGGGGGCGCGTACGAGCAGTACTTC
CDR3: CASRKAGGAYEQYF

length: 15
V: TRBV5-1
D: NA
J: TRBJ2-2
size: NA
DNA: TGCGCCAGCAGCGGAGGTGGAGTTGGGTACGGGGAGCTGTTTTTT
CDR3: CASSGGGVGYGELFF

length: 12
V: TRBV11-2
D: NA
J: TRBJ2-7
size: NA
DNA: TGTGCCAGCAGCTCCCCCTCCTACGAGCAGTACTTC
CDR3: CASSSPSYEQYF

length: 15
V: TRBV11-1
D: TRBD2
J: TRBJ2-1
size: NA
DNA: TGTGCCAGCACCTCCCCTAGCGGGAGTAGGCGTGAGCAGTTCTTC
CDR3: CASTSPSGSRREQFF

length: 13
V: TRBV6-1
D: NA
J: TRBJ2-7
size: few
DNA: TGTGCCAGCACCCTACCGGGATCCTACGAGCAGTACTTC
CDR3: CASTLPGSYEQYF

length: 15
V: TRBV6-1
D: NA
J: TRBJ1-2
size: NA
DNA: TGTGCCAGCAGCCCCCGGGACAAACGTAACTATGGCTACACCTTC
CDR3: CASSPRDKRNYGYTF

length: 14
V: TRBV5-1
D: NA
J: TRBJ1-4
size: medium-sized
DNA: TGCGCCAGCAGCTTGGAAGCAGGGAAAGAAAAACTGTTTTTT
CDR3: CASSLEAGKEKLFF

length: 14
V: TRBV27
D: NA
J: TRBJ2-7
size: NA
DNA: TGTGCCATCAATTACCGTGACAGGTGCTACGAGCAGTACTTC
CDR3: CAINYRDRCYEQYF

length: 16
V: TRBV5-1
D: NA
J: TRBJ2-3
size: few
DNA: TGCGCCAGCAGCCCCCTTAAGGGGATAGGTACAGATACGCAGTATTTT
CDR3: CASSPLKGIGTDTQYF

length: 14
V: TRBV28
D: TRBD1
J: TRBJ1-2
size: NA
DNA: TGTGCCAGCAGCTTGGACAGGGGAAGCTATGGCTACACCTTC
CDR3: CASSLDRGSYGYTF

length: 16
V: TRBV25-1
D: TRBD1
J: TRBJ2-2
size: few
DNA: TGTGCCAGCAGTGAAATGGGGACAGGGGGTACCGGGGAGCTGTTTTTT
CDR3: CASSEMGTGGTGELFF

length: 15
V: TRBV9
D: TRBD1
J: TRBJ1-2
size: once
DNA: TGTGCCAGCAGCCCCGCCAGACAGGGTCCTTATGGCTACACCTTC
CDR3: CASSPARQGPYGYTF

length: 15
V: TRBV12-3/TRBV12-4
D: TRBD2
J: TRBJ2-7
size: NA
DNA: TGTGCCAGCAGTTTGGATAGCGGGAGGGCTTACGAGCAGTACTTC
CDR3: CASSLDSGRAYEQYF

length: 12
V: TRBV12-5
D: NA
J: TRBJ2-7
size: NA
DNA: TGTGCTAGTGATGACGGATCCTACGAGCAGTACTTC
CDR3: CASDDGSYEQYF

length: 17
V: TRBV9
D: TRBD2
J: TRBJ2-3
size: large
DNA: TGTGCCAGCAGCGGGACTAGCGGGAGGTTAAGCACAGATACGCAGTATTTT
CDR3: CASSGTSGRLSTDTQYF

length: 16
V: TRBV28
D: TRBD1
J: TRBJ1-2
size: few
DNA: TGTGCCAGCAGCCTGGACAGGGGGCATGAGTTTGATGGCTACACCTTC
CDR3: CASSLDRGHEFDGYTF

length: 16
V: TRBV19
D: TRBD2
J: TRBJ2-1
size: medium-sized
DNA: TGTGCCAGTAAGGGACTAGCGGGAGCTTTGTATAATGAGCAGTTCTTC
CDR3: CASKGLAGALYNEQFF

length: 15
V: TRBV6-2/TRBV6-3
D: NA
J: TRBJ1-4
size: NA
DNA: TGTGCCAGCAGTTACTCAGGACAGCAAAATGAAAAACTGTTTTTT
CDR3: CASSYSGQQNEKLFF

length: 14
V: TRBV20-1
D: TRBD2
J: TRBJ2-1
size: NA
DNA: TGCAGTGCACCGGGACTAGCGGGGGGGGAGGAGCAGTTCTTC
CDR3: CSAPGLAGGEEQFF

length: 13
V: TRBV24-1
D: TRBD1
J: TRBJ2-1
size: few
DNA: TGTGCCACCCGGGACAGGGGTTTCGATGAGATGTTCTTC
CDR3: CATRDRGFDEMFF

length: 14
V: TRBV6-5
D: NA
J: TRBJ1-2
size: NA
DNA: TGTGCCAGCAGTTACTCGACCCCCCAGAGTGGCTACACCTTC
CDR3: CASSYSTPQSGYTF

length: 17
V: TRBV24-1
D: TRBD2
J: TRBJ2-6
size: NA
DNA: TGTGCCACCAGTGGTTGGCGGGAGGGCCGTGGGGCCAACGTCCTGACTTTC
CDR3: CATSGWREGRGANVLTF

length: 13
V: TRBV6-1
D: NA
J: TRBJ2-2
size: few
DNA: TGTGCCAGCAGTCTTACAGGGAGCGGGGAGCTGTTTTTT
CDR3: CASSLTGSGELFF

length: 14
V: TRBV6-2/TRBV6-3
D: NA
J: TRBJ2-1
size: NA
DNA: TGTGCCAGCAGTCCTAGACTAGGCGGGGATGAGCAGTTCTTC
CDR3: CASSPRLGGDEQFF

length: 14
V: TRBV6-1
D: NA
J: TRBJ1-1
size: medium-sized
DNA: TGTGCCAGCAGCCCCAGTTCAATGAACACTGAAGCTTTCTTT
CDR3: CASSPSSMNTEAFF

length: 14
V: TRBV5-1
D: TRBD2
J: TRBJ2-5
size: many
DNA: TGCGCCAGCAGCTTGGCGGGGGGCCAAGAGACCCAGTACTTC
CDR3: CASSLAGGQETQYF

length: 17
V: TRBV9
D: TRBD2
J: TRBJ2-7
size: NA
DNA: TGTGCCAGCAGCCCGGACGAGACCGCTAGCGGAAGGGATGCGCAGTACTTC
CDR3: CASSPDETASGRDAQYF

length: 17
V: TRBV28
D: TRBD1
J: TRBJ1-1
size: NA
DNA: TGTGCCAGCAGTCTAAGGGGGACAGGGTATTGGAACACTGAAGCTTTCTTT
CDR3: CASSLRGTGYWNTEAFF

length: 14
V: TRBV6-2/TRBV6-3
D: TRBD1
J: TRBJ1-2
size: medium-sized
DNA: TGTGCCAGCAGTAACAGGGGCGGTAACTATGGCTACACCTTC
CDR3: CASSNRGGNYGYTF

length: 13
V: TRBV6-1
D: NA
J: TRBJ2-5
size: NA
DNA: TGTGCCAGCAGACGGGACTTACAAGAGACCCAGTACTTC
CDR3: CASRRDLQETQYF

length: 18
V: TRBV6-2/TRBV6-3
D: NA
J: TRBJ1-2
size: medium-sized
DNA: TGTGCCAGCAGTTACCGGTGGGGACACGAAGGAACTAACTATGGCTACACCTTC
CDR3: CASSYRWGHEGTNYGYTF

length: 12
V: TRBV9
D: NA
J: TRBJ1-2
size: few
DNA: TGTGCCAGCAGCGGGGGTAACTATGGCTACACCTTC
CDR3: CASSGGNYGYTF

length: 16
V: TRBV6-2/TRBV6-3
D: NA
J: TRBJ2-7
size: few
DNA: TGTGCCAGCACTAAAAACCCAGGGGGGGTAGAGAGGGAGCAGTACTTC
CDR3: CASTKNPGGVEREQYF

length: 18
V: TRBV4-1
D: TRBD2
J: TRBJ2-2
size: NA
DNA: TGCGCCAGCAGCCAAACGTCTAGCGGGAGTTCTCCCACCGGGGAGCTGTTTTTT
CDR3: CASSQTSSGSSPTGELFF

length: 16
V: TRBV7-9
D: NA
J: TRBJ2-7
size: medium-sized
DNA: TGTGCCAGCAGACCAGATGCTTGGGGCAGCTCCTACGAGCAGTACTTC
CDR3: CASRPDAWGSSYEQYF

length: 14
V: TRBV20-1
D: TRBD2
J: TRBJ2-1
size: NA
DNA: TGCAGTGCTAGGGGCCTTGGACTAGATCGTGAGCAGTTCTTC
CDR3: CSARGLGLDREQFF